This T cell receptor (beta chain) derives from a study of graft-versus-host responses after intestinal transplantation. The CDR3 sequence is 15 residues long. With 5 bases removed from V and 1 base from J, the gap between germline ends came to 14 bases. Germline-derived CDR1 and CDR2 are SGHTA and FQGNSA. Profiled with immunoSEQ multiplex PCR; TCRdb holds only in-frame clones, not every one. Of some 100,000 clones in the sample, over 75% are singletons; the top ten hold 0.95%. This clone was seen a handful of times. Its antigen is undetermined. The chain couples TRBV7-2 to TRBJ1-1; D unclear. This clonotype was sampled from a human donor who was the organ donor for an intestinal transplant. The source material was unstimulated CD4+ T cells sorted from spleen or lymph node cells, sampled before transplant. CDR3 bases: TGTGCCAGCAGCCCCGTGGGTGTGGGGAACACTGAAGCTTTCTTT. This encodes CASSPVGVGNTEAFF.